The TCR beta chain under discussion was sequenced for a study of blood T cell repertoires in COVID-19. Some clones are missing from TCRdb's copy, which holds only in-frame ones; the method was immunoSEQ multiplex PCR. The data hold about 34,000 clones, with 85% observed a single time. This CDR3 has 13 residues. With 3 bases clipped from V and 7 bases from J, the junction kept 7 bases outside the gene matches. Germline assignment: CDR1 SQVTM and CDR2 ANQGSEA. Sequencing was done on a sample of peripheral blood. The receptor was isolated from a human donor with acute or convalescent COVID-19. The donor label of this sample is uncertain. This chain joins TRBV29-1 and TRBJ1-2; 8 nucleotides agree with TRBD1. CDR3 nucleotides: TGCAGCGTTGAGCCAGGGGGGACAGGTGGCTACACCTTC. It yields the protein CSVEPGGTGGYTF. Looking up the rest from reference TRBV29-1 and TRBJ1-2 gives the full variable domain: SAVISQKPSRDICQRGTSLTIQCQVDSQVTMMFWYRQQPGQSLTLIATANQGSEATYESGFVIDKFPISRPNLTFSTLTVSNMSPEDSSIYLCSVEPGGTGGYTFGSGTRLTVV.